This TCR beta chain comes out of a study of PD-1 blockade in classical Hodgkin lymphoma. All patients experienced relapse after autologous stem cell transplantation, and brentuximab vedotin exposure was variable. Germline loops: CDR1 SEHNR, CDR2 FQNEAQ (reference sequence). J was trimmed by 3 bases and V by 7 bases; bases with no gene match: 12. CDR3 size: 15 residues. Profiled with immunoSEQ multiplex PCR; TCRdb holds only in-frame clones, not every one. The table has about 24,000 clones, 80% seen once. The source is a human donor with classical Hodgkin lymphoma. The rearrangement links TRBV7-9 to TRBJ2-7, with 7 bases lining up with TRBD1. The input for sequencing was peripheral blood mononuclear cells (PBMCs), taken at baseline. CDR3 region: CASTGERQGVYEQYF. In nucleotides, the CDR3 is TGTGCCAGCACTGGAGAGAGACAGGGAGTCTACGAGCAGTACTTC.